This T cell receptor beta chain was documented in a study of shared clonotypes between healthy human individuals. Study findings and constraints: Larger richness was generally estimated for naive than memory subsets.

CD45RO negativity and positive selection for CCR7 defined naive CD8 cells, a population that excluded terminally differentiated effector memory CD45RA+ cells. Deep-level assay runs were performed. Using approximately 190 ng DNA, 25,000 to 35,000 T cell genomes, the sorted-subset replicate PCRs were run. Repertoires were generated with immunoSEQ multiplex PCR, while TCRdb's copy carries only in-frame clones and drops some. The sample yields roughly 2,000,000 clones, approximately 94% seen once. This CDR3 spans 13 amino acids. CDR1 MNHEY and CDR2 SMNVEV come from the germline V gene (reference sequence). Trimming pared 9 bases from V and 5 bases from J, leaving 16 bases between. A single count supports this clone. What it binds is not known.

V and J are TRBV27 and TRBJ2-5; D possibly uses TRBD1 or TRBD2 (5 bases each). The TCR sequence derives from a man aged 18 to 29 in good health. The specimen sequenced was naive CD8+ T cells sorted from blood. CDR3 nucleotide sequence: TGTGCCAGTTCGCCGGGACGATCGGAGACCCAGTACTTC. It codes for CASSPGRSETQYF.